Shown below are 30 T cell receptor beta chains from a single sample sequenced in a study of PD-L1 blockade in urothelial cancer. The data were produced by immunoSEQ multiplex PCR, yet TCRdb's version contains in-frame clones alone and is incomplete. The sample records around 120,000 clones, around 89% being singletons. As to time point: peripheral blood 6 weeks after treatment start. The material sequenced was PBMCs, taken around atezolizumab (anti-PD-L1) treatment. The receptor set was obtained from a man between 60 and 75 years old with urothelial cancer.

This chain links TRBV7-6 with TRBJ2-7; 7 nucleotides align to TRBD1. CDR1 and CDR2 (germline): SGHVS, FNYEAQ. CDR3 size: 14 residues. V was pared by 2 bases and J by 2 bases, with 3 bases of the junction left unmatched. The CDR3: CASSLRDSPYEQYF. The CDR3 DNA reads as TGTGCCAGCAGCTTACGGGACAGCCCCTACGAGCAGTACTTC. Complete variable domain (other parts from reference TRBV7-6 and TRBJ2-7): GAGVSQSPRYKVTKRGQDVALRCDPISGHVSLYWYRQALGQGPEFLTYFNYEAQQDKSGLPNDRFSAERPEGSISTLTIQRTEQRDSAMYRCASSLRDSPYEQYFGPGTRLTVT.

The V and J genes are TRBV28 and TRBJ1-3; 12 nucleotides agree with TRBD1. The J segment lost 4 bases and the V segment lost 1 base, leaving 2 bases of the junction unmatched. The CDR3 runs 16 residues. Germline assignment: CDR1 MDHEN and CDR2 SYDVKM. The CDR3 reads CASSLSGTGGGNTIYF. CDR3 coding DNA: TGTGCCAGCAGTTTATCCGGGACAGGGGGCGGAAACACCATATATTTT.

A few counts support this clone. The chain combines TRBV19 with TRBJ2-7, with D tentatively TRBD2 (5 bases). This CDR3 is 17 amino acids long. Germline CDR1 and CDR2: LNHDA and SQIVND (reference sequence). V was cut by 6 bases and J by 0 bases, with 21 bases left in between. This CDR3 is CASSRFSGFSSSYEQYF. In nucleotides, the CDR3 is TGTGCCAGTAGCAGGTTTTCGGGGTTCTCAAGCTCCTACGAGCAGTACTTC. Full variable domain (outside the CDR3, taken from reference TRBV19 and TRBJ2-7): DGGITQSPKYLFRKEGQNVTLSCEQNLNHDAMYWYRQDPGQGLRLIYYSQIVNDFQKGDIAEGYSVSREKKESFPLTVTSAQKNPTAFYLCASSRFSGFSSSYEQYFGPGTRLTVT.

This clone was seen a single time. The V call is TRBV11-2, the J call TRBJ2-3; a possible D gene is TRBD2 (6 bases). This CDR3 contains 15 residues. Trimming shortened V by 2 bases and J by 2 bases, and 11 bases separated the two germline ends. Germline loops: CDR1 SGHAT, CDR2 FQNNGV. The CDR3 is CASSLSAGFTDTQYF. CDR3 bases: TGTGCCAGCAGCTTATCGGCGGGGTTCACAGATACGCAGTATTTT. Using reference TRBV11-2 and TRBJ2-3 for the parts outside the CDR3, the full variable domain is EAGVAQSPRYKIIEKRQSVAFWCNPISGHATLYWYQQILGQGPKLLIQFQNNGVVDDSQLPKDRFSAERLKGVDSTLKIQPAKLEDSAVYLCASSLSAGFTDTQYFGPGTRLTVL.

V gene TRBV5-1 combines with J gene TRBJ1-1; 11 bases map to TRBD1. This CDR3 contains 15 residues. The V gene end was trimmed by 0 bases and the J gene end by 5 bases; junction bases not matched to a gene: 3. Germline V lookup: CDR1 SGHRS, CDR2 YFSETQ. The CDR3 region is CASSLAGTGGTEAFF. CDR3 nucleotides: TGCGCCAGCAGCTTGGCCGGGACAGGGGGAACTGAAGCTTTCTTT.

The V and J genes are TRBV15 and TRBJ1-1; no firm D call. The V gene lost 1 base and the J gene lost 8 bases, with 11 bases spanning the gap. The V gene's germline CDR1 is LNHNV and CDR2 YYDKDF (reference sequence). This CDR3 has 13 residues. Here the CDR3 DNA reads TGTGCCACCAGCAGAGTTTACAGCCAAGAAGCTTTCTTT. Its translation: CATSRVYSQEAFF.

Regarding this clone: Germline and junction disagree at one end, which may indicate a read error. This chain connects TRBV28 to TRBJ1-2; D is unresolved. The CDR3 is made up of 13 amino acids. CDR1 and CDR2 (germline): MDHEN, SYDVKM. CDR3 DNA: TGTGCCAGCAGTTTTGAGGGTAACCATGGCTACACCTTC. Protein product: CASSFEGNHGYTF.

The chain employs TRBV9 and TRBJ2-5, with 10 bases identical to TRBD2. The ends lost 4 bases at V and 2 bases at J; junction bases unmatched: 5. This CDR3 is built from 15 residues. Germline V CDR1 and CDR2: SGDLS, YYNGEE. CDR3 in amino acids: CASSRGTSVQETQYF. For the CDR3, the DNA is TGTGCCAGCAGCAGGGGGACTAGCGTTCAAGAGACCCAGTACTTC.

This rearrangement joins TRBV9 to TRBJ1-1; D is unresolved. CDR1 is SGDLS and CDR2 is YYNGEE in the germline V gene. Between the trimmed V and J ends, which lost 0 bases and 5 bases, there was a span of 11 bases. The CDR3 consists of 14 residues. The CDR3 bases are TGTGCCAGCAGCGTAGGAGGGCCGGGGACTGAAGCTTTCTTT. Protein product: CASSVGGPGTEAFF.

The chain has TRBV7-9 and TRBJ1-3; D is unresolved. CDR1 is SEHNR, CDR2 FQNEAQ, per germline (reference sequence). The CDR3 length is 13 residues. Trimming cost V 5 bases and J 4 bases, with 9 bases left between them. CDR3 sequence reads: CASSRKQGNTIYF. The CDR3 DNA is TGTGCCAGCAGCAGAAAGCAAGGAAACACCATATATTTT.

The rearrangement uses TRBV5-1 and TRBJ2-2, with 9 bases aligning to TRBD1. The CDR3 has 16 amino acids. V dropped 3 bases and J dropped 4; count of bases not matched to a gene: 7. CDR1 is SGHRS and CDR2 is YFSETQ in the germline V gene. CDR3 protein: CASSSTGGASTGELFF. As DNA, the CDR3 is TGCGCCAGCAGCTCAACAGGGGGCGCGAGCACCGGGGAGCTGTTTTTT.

The genes are TRBV12-5 and TRBJ2-1; 7 nucleotides agree with TRBD2. This CDR3 comprises 17 residues. The V segment lost 3 bases and the J segment 2 bases; nucleotides outside the gene matches: 10. Germline CDR1 reads LGHNT; CDR2 reads FRNRAP. The CDR3 DNA sequence: TGTGCTAGTGGTTTTTTAAGGGACTACGATCCCTACAATGAGCAGTTCTTC. It codes for CASGFLRDYDPYNEQFF.

Here the CDR3 DNA reads TGTGCCAGCAGCCTCCCTGGGCGAATTGAAGCTTTCTTT. Its protein is CASSLPGRIEAFF. The V and J genes are TRBV5-4 and TRBJ1-1; D remains ambiguous. The ends were cut back, 4 bases at V and 7 bases at J, with 14 bases in the middle. This CDR3 is 13 amino acids long. CDR1 is SGHNT, CDR2 YYREEE, per germline (reference sequence).

The V gene is TRBV7-2, the J gene TRBJ2-7; 10 bases are shared with TRBD1. Germline CDR1 SGHTA, CDR2 FQGNSA. V trimming: 8 bases; J trimming: 6 bases; junction bases outside the gene matches: 4. CDR3 length: 12 amino acids. The CDR3 protein is CASGTGEVEQYF. CDR3 DNA sequence: TGTGCCAGCGGGACAGGGGAAGTCGAGCAGTACTTC.

The V gene is TRBV7-9, the J gene TRBJ1-2, with D maybe TRBD1 (5 bases). Germline CDR1 reads SEHNR; CDR2 reads FQNEAQ (reference sequence). The CDR3 contains 12 residues. V was shortened by 2 bases and J by 7 bases, with 8 bases between the two germline ends. The DNA of the CDR3 is TGTGCCAGCAGCTTACCGCAGGGTGGCTACACCTTC. Protein sequence: CASSLPQGGYTF.

V gene TRBV18 combines with J gene TRBJ1-1; D remains ambiguous. There are 18 residues in the CDR3. The germline V gene encodes CDR1 KGHSH and CDR2 LQKENI. V lost 1 base, J lost 4 bases, and 22 bases lay in between. The CDR3 DNA reads TGTGCCAGCTCACCACTCGGCCCACTTTCGAGCGCGGGCACTGAAGCTTTCTTT. This codes for CASSPLGPLSSAGTEAFF. Combining the CDR3 with reference TRBV18 and TRBJ1-1 gives the whole variable domain NAGVMQNPRHLVRRRGQEARLRCSPMKGHSHVYWYRQLPEEGLKFMVYLQKENIIDESGMPKERFSAEFPKEGPSILRIQQVVRGDSAAYFCASSPLGPLSSAGTEAFFGQGTRLTVV.

The chain employs TRBV28 and TRBJ1-5; no definite D call. The CDR3 has 11 residues. V was pared by 5 bases and J by 5 bases, with 4 bases between. Germline V gene data show CDR1 as MDHEN and CDR2 as SYDVKM. CDR3 amino acids: CASSTDQPQHF. CDR3 nucleotides: TGTGCCAGCAGTACTGATCAGCCCCAGCATTTT.

The chain carries TRBV19 and TRBJ2-4; 7 bases map to TRBD2. This CDR3 region has 14 residues. V was clipped by 7 bases and J by 8 bases; unmatched bases: 11. Germline lookup yields CDR1 LNHDA and CDR2 SQIVND (reference sequence). CDR3 coding DNA: TGTGCCAGTAAACCTCGGGGGGTCGGGGACATTCAGTACTTC. This codes for CASKPRGVGDIQYF.

The genes are TRBV18 and TRBJ1-6; D might be TRBD1 (6 bases). This CDR3 has 16 amino acids. Germline V gene sequence: CDR1 KGHSH, CDR2 LQKENI. V was pared by 3 bases and J by 5 bases, with 14 bases between. The CDR3 here is CASSPRDTHDNSPLHF. The CDR3 region has the DNA TGTGCCAGCTCACCCAGGGACACACACGATAATTCACCCCTCCACTTT.

The V and J genes are TRBV4-1 and TRBJ2-1; a possible D gene is TRBD1 (5 bases). Looked up from germline, CDR1 is MGHRA and CDR2 is YSYEKL. V lost 0 bases to trimming and J lost 8 bases, with 11 bases between them. This CDR3 is built from 14 residues. CDR3 residues: CASSQETARDEQFF. The CDR3 DNA is TGCGCCAGCAGCCAAGAGACAGCCAGGGATGAGCAGTTCTTC.

This sequence joins TRBV19 and TRBJ1-2, with TRBD1 matching 8 bases. CDR3 length equals 17 residues. Germline values: CDR1 LNHDA, CDR2 SQIVND (reference sequence). The V segment lost 5 bases and the J segment 2 bases; nucleotides outside the gene matches: 13. CDR3 region: CASSGFTPGQGNYGYTF. DNA for the CDR3: TGTGCCAGTAGTGGATTTACCCCCGGACAGGGCAACTATGGCTACACCTTC.

The gene calls are TRBV7-3 and TRBJ2-2, with 9 bases matching TRBD1. Unmatched junction bases numbered 9, after V lost 5 bases and J lost 8 bases. Germline CDR1 is SGHTA and CDR2 is FQGTGA. This CDR3 is 15 amino acids long. The CDR3 DNA reads TGTGCCAGCAGCCGGGACAGGGAAGCACCGGGGGAGCTGTTTTTT. This gives the protein CASSRDREAPGELFF.

The V gene is TRBV6-5, the J gene TRBJ1-5; no clear D gene. Germline V lookup: CDR1 MNHEY, CDR2 SVGAGI. The CDR3 has 14 amino acids. The V and J ends lost 2 bases and 0 bases respectively, with 5 bases between them. The CDR3, as DNA: TGTGCCAGCAGTTACGACAATAGCAATCAGCCCCAGCATTTT. This sequence encodes CASSYDNSNQPQHF.

The J gene is TRBJ2-7, the V gene TRBV6-6; 7 nucleotides line up with TRBD2. J was trimmed by 6 bases and V by 6 bases; bases with no gene match: 8. Per the germline V gene, CDR1 is MNHNY and CDR2 is SVGAGI (reference sequence). There are 13 residues in the CDR3. The CDR3 coding sequence is TGTGCCAGCAGCCTCCCGGGGGGATCCGAGCAGTACTTC. Residues: CASSLPGGSEQYF.

This chain links TRBV7-8 with TRBJ1-3; tentatively, D is TRBD1 (6 bases). There are 16 residues in the CDR3. The V gene's germline CDR1 is SGHVS and CDR2 FQNEAQ. V lost 1 base to trimming and J lost 1 base, with 11 bases between them. CDR3: CASSLGSRGSGNTIYF. The CDR3 DNA is TGTGCCAGCAGCTTAGGGAGTAGGGGGTCTGGAAACACCATATATTTT.

This clone was picked up a small number of times. The CDR3 nucleotides are TGTGCCATCAGTGAATCAGAGGGGCAGGGGTCCACCGGGGAGCTGTTTTTT. Translated, it gives CAISESEGQGSTGELFF. V usage is TRBV10-3 and J usage is TRBJ2-2; D possibly corresponds to TRBD1 (6 bases). CDR1 ENHRY and CDR2 SYGVKD come from the germline V gene. Trimming pared 3 bases from V and 4 bases from J, leaving 18 bases between. CDR3 length: 17 amino acids.

The chain employs TRBV2 and TRBJ2-7, with D uncertain. Germline CDR1 reads SNHLY; CDR2 reads FYNNEI. Trimming took off 6 bases at V and 6 bases at J, with 12 bases between the two ends. The CDR3 has 12 amino acids. CDR3 sequence reads: CASRAPRGEQYF. The CDR3 DNA reads as TGTGCCAGCAGGGCACCCCGAGGCGAGCAGTACTTC.

The chain carries TRBV5-4 and TRBJ1-2; TRBD1 might be the D (5 bases). Trimming took off 3 bases at V and 2 bases at J, with 11 bases between the two ends. The CDR3 length is 14 residues. Looked up from germline, CDR1 is SGHNT and CDR2 is YYREEE (reference sequence). The CDR3 nucleotides are TGTGCCAGCAGCTCCCCGGACAAAAACTATGGCTACACCTTC. Protein product: CASSSPDKNYGYTF.

V is TRBV7-8 and J is TRBJ1-5, with a possible D match to TRBD1 (6 bases). Germline CDR1 SGHVS, CDR2 FQNEAQ. This CDR3 region has 17 residues. The germline V and J ends were trimmed by 0 bases and 1 base, with 13 bases remaining between them. As DNA, the CDR3 is TGTGCCAGCAGCTTAGCGCTAGGGGGTAAAAGCAATCAGCCCCAGCATTTT. Translated: CASSLALGGKSNQPQHF. The full variable domain, completed using reference TRBV7-8 and TRBJ1-5, is GAGVSQSPRYKVAKRGQDVALRCDPISGHVSLFWYQQALGQGPEFLTYFQNEAQLDKSGLPSDRFFAERPEGSVSTLKIQRTQQEDSAVYLCASSLALGGKSNQPQHFGDGTRLSIL.

In its sample, this clone was seen a few times. This chain uses TRBV28 with TRBJ2-2; TRBD1 aligns across 7 bases. CDR1 is MDHEN, CDR2 SYDVKM, per germline. The CDR3 covers 15 residues. With 7 bases clipped from V and 2 bases from J, the junction kept 7 bases outside the gene matches. CDR3 protein: CASTDGQDNTGELFF. In nucleotides, the CDR3 is TGTGCCAGCACAGACGGACAGGATAACACCGGGGAGCTGTTTTTT.